This T cell receptor (beta chain) was identified during a study of blood T cells in healthy people across ages (dated by TCRdb to the mid-2010s). In the study overall: Template switching captured roughly one uniquely barcoded TCR beta cDNA molecule per two T cells in model experiments. The study measured age-related changes in TCR beta repertoire diversity using deep sequencing normalized with unique cDNA molecular identifiers. The donors were divided into four age groups: young (average around 17 years), middle-aged (roughly 42), aged (about 60) and long-lived (about 90). Donors of different ages were randomly distributed across sequencing lanes to avoid experimental bias. The study analyzed two additional independent replicas of 1 million unique cDNA reads from the same blood draw for two donors, one aged 18 to 29 and one aged 80 or older. Overall results and qualifications from the work: The long-lived group showed more naive CD4+ T cells, fewer expanded clones and increased TCR diversity than the aged group, suggesting age selection. There was a strong correlation between observed TCR beta diversity and the percentage of naive T cells measured by flow cytometry. As age increased, observed TCR beta diversity per million T cells dropped in a roughly linear way, and a significant reduction was already evident by age roughly 36. Estimates of total diversity based on one million sequenced T cells were regarded as lower bounds and as underestimates. Because the CMV infection status of the donors was unknown, age-related changes in expanded clonotypes may potentially have been confounded. Bulk unsorted PBMC profiling prevented conclusive comparison of naive and antigen-experienced compartments.

Based on the germline V gene (reference sequence), the CDR1 and CDR2 sequences are SEHNR and FQNEAQ. The CDR3 runs 14 residues from the cysteine to the phenylalanine. Of all the DNA, just the CDR3 is kept, 42 bases in frame from base 1. V is reduced by 0 bases and J by 2 bases, leaving a spacing of 7 bases between them. Systemically healthy Caucasian individuals from Russia, 39 in total and aged about 6 to 100 years, were included as donors. Around 10 milliliters of peripheral blood were collected from each donor into EDTA-treated Vacutainer tubes. Ficoll-Paque density-gradient centrifugation was used to isolate PBMCs, with at least 7 million obtained per sample. Trizol reagent was used to extract total RNA from PBMCs, with at least 5 micrograms per sample. For every donor, flow cytometry on a PBMC aliquot measured the percentage of naive CD45RAhigh/CD27high T cells. This clonotype was observed at least ten times. Its antigen target is currently unknown. No base quality values were provided; no much bigger clone lies one nucleotide off.

Library creation used 5' RACE. TCRdb shows the sequencer as Illumina HiSeq 2500. A second roughly 6 to 12 cycle PCR used a sample-barcoded 5' primer and a J-beta primer mix. A template-switch 5' adaptor carrying 12 random nucleotides introduced a unique molecular identifier onto each TCR beta cDNA molecule. Each sample yielded at least 2.5 million CDR3-containing paired-end reads. All of the RNA was converted into first-strand cDNA using the Mint cDNA synthesis kit, with a TRBC-specific oligonucleotide serving as the primer. Following uracil-DNA glycosylase treatment, a first 18-cycle PCR with universal primers M1SS and BC2_uni_R was performed on all cDNA. Per the original workflow: For normalization, 1 million high-quality reads were randomly selected from each sample, with every read carrying a distinct molecular identifier. Instead of being binned into consensus sequences, reads with shared molecular identifiers were discarded. CDR3 identification, clonotype clustering and error correction used MiTCR with a Q25 quality threshold and the strictest error-elimination algorithm. A nonparametric unseen species model with Euler transformation was used to estimate a lower bound on total TCR beta diversity. Through fastp at Q25 and MiXCR, TCRdb rebuilt clones from the public reads, retaining in-frame beta chains. Records with the same CDR3 protein are collapsed into one entry carrying the most frequent genes and DNA. These V and J calls originate from TCRdb's pipeline instead of the authors' own analysis. Across this sample there are around 650,000 distinct CDR3 sequences, with about 30% seen only once. The biggest ten clones account for 15% of the sample.

The sample consisted of blood. The receptor was isolated from a woman older than 75 in good health. Donor details come from another sample of the same person, matched by shared clones. The V gene is TRBV7-9 and the J gene is TRBJ2-5; the D region possibly corresponds to TRBD2 (6 bases align). The DNA sequence reads TGTGCCAGCAGCTTAGCGACTAGTCAAGAGACCCAGTACTTC. It codes for CASSLATSQETQYF.